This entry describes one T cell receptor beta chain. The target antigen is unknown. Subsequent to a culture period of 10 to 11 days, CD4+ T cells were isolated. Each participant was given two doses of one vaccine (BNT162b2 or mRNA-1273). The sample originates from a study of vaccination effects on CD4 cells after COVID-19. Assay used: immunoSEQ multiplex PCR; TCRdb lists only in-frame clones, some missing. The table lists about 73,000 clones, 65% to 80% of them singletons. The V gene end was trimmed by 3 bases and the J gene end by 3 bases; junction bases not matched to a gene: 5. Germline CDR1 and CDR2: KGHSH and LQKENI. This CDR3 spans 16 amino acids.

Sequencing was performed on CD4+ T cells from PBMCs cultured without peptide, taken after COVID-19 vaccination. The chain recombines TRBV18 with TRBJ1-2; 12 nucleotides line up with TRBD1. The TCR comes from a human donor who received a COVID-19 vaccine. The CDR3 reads CASSPSGTGGDYGYTF. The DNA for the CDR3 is TGTGCCAGCTCACCGTCCGGGACAGGGGGCGACTATGGCTACACCTTC. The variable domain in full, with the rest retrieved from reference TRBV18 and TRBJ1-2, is NAGVMQNPRHLVRRRGQEARLRCSPMKGHSHVYWYRQLPEEGLKFMVYLQKENIIDESGMPKERFSAEFPKEGPSILRIQQVVRGDSAAYFCASSPSGTGGDYGYTFGSGTRLTVV.